One and the same sample provided the 23 T cell receptor beta chains below, sequenced in a study of beta chain features in type 1 diabetes. Of the isolated RNA, all was reverse transcribed, and so the sequenced material was expressed TCRB transcripts. Sequencing was performed with immunoSEQ multiplex PCR; in TCRdb, only in-frame clones are kept and a portion is missing. The sample consists of about 150,000 clones, roughly 8.1% of them appearing once. Sequenced: central memory CD4+ T cells from blood. All receptors come from a man between 18 and 35 years old in good health.

The chain joins TRBV5-1 to TRBJ2-5, with 9 nucleotides matching TRBD1. The CDR3 is 17 amino acids. Trimming removed 0 bases from V and 1 base from J; junction bases left unmatched: 7. Germline values: CDR1 SGHRS, CDR2 YFSETQ. The CDR3 DNA follows: TGCGCCAGCAGCTTGGCCGTCGGGACAGGGTTCCAAGAGACCCAGTACTTC. Translated, it gives CASSLAVGTGFQETQYF.

The chain is built from TRBV4-2 and TRBJ1-2; D possibly corresponds to TRBD1 (5 bases). Deletions cut 0 bases from V and 3 bases from J, with 11 bases between. The germline V gene has CDR1 LGHNA and CDR2 YNFKEQ. The CDR3 length is 15 residues. The CDR3 protein is CASSQDRQGYYGYTF. As DNA, the CDR3 is TGTGCCAGCAGCCAAGATCGCCAGGGATACTATGGCTACACCTTC.

This clone has only a few counts. The chain couples TRBV18 to TRBJ2-5, with D tentatively TRBD1 (5 bases). V lost 0 bases and J lost 5, with 10 bases in between. The CDR3 is 14 amino acids. Germline CDR1 and CDR2: KGHSH and LQKENI. DNA for the CDR3: TGTGCCAGCTCACCACCGTCAGGGCGGGAGACCCAGTACTTC. It codes for CASSPPSGRETQYF.

V and J are TRBV7-2 and TRBJ2-3; the D is unclear. V shed 1 base and J shed 2 bases, with 7 bases lying between them. The CDR3 has 14 amino acids. Germline V gene lookup returns CDR1 SGHTA and CDR2 FQGNSA. The CDR3 loop reads CASSLVSHTDTQYF. As DNA, the CDR3 is TGTGCCAGCAGCTTAGTAAGCCACACAGATACGCAGTATTTT.

V is TRBV28 and J is TRBJ1-2, with 7 bases matching TRBD1. Per the germline V gene, CDR1 is MDHEN and CDR2 is SYDVKM. The CDR3 is 14 amino acids. The V segment lost 5 bases and the J segment 3 bases; nucleotides outside the gene matches: 6. The CDR3 protein is CASSTSGTDYGYTF. In DNA, the CDR3 is TGTGCCAGCAGTACCTCCGGGACAGACTATGGCTACACCTTC.

This clone occurred a few times. This chain connects TRBV7-3 to TRBJ2-7; D is undetermined. Germline V gene lookup returns CDR1 SGHTA and CDR2 FQGTGA. The CDR3 runs 13 residues. Deletions cut 5 bases from V and 1 base from J, with 9 bases between. As DNA, the CDR3 is TGTGCCAGCAGCCGTACAGCTTCCTACGAGCAGTACTTC. Encoded protein: CASSRTASYEQYF.

The V and J genes are TRBV30 and TRBJ2-7, with TRBD1 matching 9 bases. The V segment lost 3 bases and the J segment 3 bases; nucleotides outside the gene matches: 9. This CDR3 is built from 15 residues. Germline V gene data show CDR1 as GTSNPN and CDR2 as SVGIG (reference sequence). CDR3 DNA sequence: TGTGCCTGGAGCACCCGACAGGGGGAAGGCTACGAGCAGTACTTC. Its translation is CAWSTRQGEGYEQYF.

In this sample, this clone turned up a few times. The V gene is TRBV10-3, the J gene TRBJ1-1; D unresolved. In germline, CDR1 is ENHRY, CDR2 SYGVKD. There are 13 residues in the CDR3. V was cut by 5 bases and J by 4 bases, with 11 bases left in between. Here the CDR3 reads CAISRDPGTEAFF. In DNA, the CDR3 is TGTGCCATCAGTAGAGACCCGGGCACTGAAGCTTTCTTT.

This clone was counted between two and nine times. V gene TRBV30 combines with J gene TRBJ2-5; no clear D gene. Germline CDR1 GTSNPN, CDR2 SVGIG (reference sequence). V was shortened by 3 bases and J by 4 bases, with 6 bases between the two germline ends. The CDR3 runs 11 residues. The CDR3 bases are TGTGCCTGGAGGACAAGAGAGACCCAGTACTTC. Encoded protein: CAWRTRETQYF. The full variable domain, its missing parts supplied by reference TRBV30 and TRBJ2-5, is SQTIHQWPATLVQPVGSPLSLECTVEGTSNPNLYWYRQAAGRGLQLLFYSVGIGQISSEVPQNLSASRPQDRQFILSSKKLLLSDSGFYLCAWRTRETQYFGPGTRLLVL.

This clone was counted between two and nine times. This chain connects TRBV5-1 to TRBJ2-3; D is perhaps TRBD2 (6 bases). Trimming took off 2 bases at V and 4 bases at J, with 11 bases between the two ends. The CDR3 is made up of 14 amino acids. Germline CDR1 SGHRS, CDR2 YFSETQ. CDR3 nucleotide sequence: TGCGCCAGCAGCTTTGGGACTGCTCCAGATACGCAGTATTTT. It encodes CASSFGTAPDTQYF.

To note about this clone: An end of the junction does not agree with germline; a read error may underlie this. This sequence joins TRBV19 and TRBJ2-2; 9 nucleotides match TRBD1. Germline V CDR1 and CDR2: LNHDA, SQIVND (reference sequence). CDR3 length: 14 residues. CDR3 bases: TGTGCCAGTAGTAACAGGGGGCTCACCAGGGAGCTGTTTTTT. Translating it yields CASSNRGLTRELFF.

This clone was recorded a few times. The rearrangement links TRBV5-8 to TRBJ1-5; tentatively, D is TRBD1 (5 bases). Deletions cut 0 bases from V and 2 bases from J, with 9 bases between. The CDR3 length is 15 residues. CDR1 is SGHTS and CDR2 is YDEGEE in the germline V gene. The CDR3 bases are TGTGCCAGCAGCTTGGTGTGGGGCCGCAATCAGCCCCAGCATTTT. It yields the protein CASSLVWGRNQPQHF. Supplemented by reference TRBV5-8 and TRBJ1-5, the full variable domain reads EAGVTQSPTHLIKTRGQQATLRCSPISGHTSVYWYQQALGLGLQFLLWYDEGEERNRGNFPPRFSGRQFPNYSSELNVNALELEDSALYLCASSLVWGRNQPQHFGDGTRLSIL.

The chain uses TRBV7-2 and TRBJ2-5, with 7 positions matching TRBD1. The CDR3 is 14 amino acids. CDR1 is SGHTA and CDR2 is FQGNSA in the germline V gene. The V and J ends lost 5 bases and 4 bases, in that order; junction bases with no gene match: 7. This CDR3 reads CASSPEGGLETQYF. The CDR3 DNA is TGTGCCAGCAGCCCCGAAGGGGGCTTAGAGACCCAGTACTTC. Using reference TRBV7-2 and TRBJ2-5 for the parts outside the CDR3, the full variable domain is GAGVSQSPSNKVTEKGKDVELRCDPISGHTALYWYRQSLGQGLEFLIYFQGNSAPDKSGLPSDRFSAERTGGSVSTLTIQRTQQEDSAVYLCASSPEGGLETQYFGPGTRLLVL.

This clone was observed at least ten times. The CDR3 sequence: CSVEGGGITTDTQYF. The DNA of the CDR3 is TGCAGCGTTGAAGGAGGAGGGATTACCACAGATACGCAGTATTTT. The gene calls are TRBV29-1 and TRBJ2-3; D is perhaps TRBD2 (6 bases). The CDR3 length is 15 residues. CDR1 and CDR2 (germline): SQVTM, ANQGSEA. V was trimmed by 1 base and J by 2 bases, leaving 13 bases between them.

This clone was counted between two and nine times. CDR3 region: CASSYRTEAFF. Written as DNA, the CDR3 is TGTGCCAGCAGTTATCGCACTGAAGCTTTCTTT. The chain carries TRBV6-5 and TRBJ1-1; D gene ambiguous. Trimming removed 3 bases from V and 4 bases from J, with 3 bases in between. The CDR3 has 11 residues. CDR1 and CDR2 (germline): MNHEY, SVGAGI.

The table lists this clone with a few counts. V and J are TRBV5-1 and TRBJ2-1; 9 bases fit TRBD2. The ends lost 6 bases at V and 5 bases at J; junction bases unmatched: 9. This CDR3 has 15 amino acids. Germline V gene lookup returns CDR1 SGHRS and CDR2 YFSETQ. CDR3 DNA sequence: TGCGCCAGCAACCGAGCGGGAGGTGGGAACAATGAGCAGTTCTTC. This translates into CASNRAGGGNNEQFF.

This clone was found a few times. CDR3 sequence (DNA): TGTGCCAGCACCTTAGCGGGGGTGGAAAGAGATACGCAGTATTTT. Translating it yields CASTLAGVERDTQYF. The chain carries TRBV9 and TRBJ2-3, with 9 bases matching TRBD2. The CDR3 has 15 residues. Losses at the gene ends were 6 bases for V and 5 bases for J; bases not matched to a gene: 10. The germline V gene has CDR1 SGDLS and CDR2 YYNGEE.

This clone has a handful of counts. In the same sample, other DNA sequences code for this CDR3. The chain combines TRBV5-1 with TRBJ2-7, with 7 bases identical to TRBD1. V was pared by 0 bases and J by 5 bases, with 5 bases of the junction left unmatched. This CDR3 has 14 residues. Germline CDR1 and CDR2: SGHRS and YFSETQ. This chain's CDR3 is CASSLGQGGDEQYF. DNA for the CDR3: TGCGCCAGCAGCTTGGGACAGGGCGGTGACGAGCAGTACTTC.

This clone was seen ten or more times. The CDR3 DNA reads as TGTGCCAGCAGTTTAACAGGGAAGGAACAGCCCCAGCATTTT. This codes for CASSLTGKEQPQHF. This chain uses TRBV28 with TRBJ1-5, with D perhaps TRBD1 (6 bases). The CDR3 spans 14 residues. With 2 bases removed from V and 7 bases from J, the gap between germline ends came to 12 bases. The germline CDR1 and CDR2 sequences are MDHEN and SYDVKM.

The table lists this clone with a few counts. The chain uses TRBV11-3 and TRBJ2-2, with D possibly matching TRBD2 (6 bases). The CDR3 extends over 15 amino acids. Germline lookup yields CDR1 SGHNT and CDR2 YENEEA. Trimming stripped 5 bases from V and 7 bases from J, with 17 bases between. The CDR3 region is CASSPRGGPSGELFF. CDR3 DNA: TGTGCCAGCAGCCCCCGAGGAGGGCCCAGCGGGGAGCTGTTTTTT.

Only a few counts were recorded for this clone. The rearrangement joins TRBV28 to TRBJ2-7; D is unclear. This CDR3 has 14 amino acids. From germline, CDR1 is MDHEN and CDR2 SYDVKM. V was pared by 3 bases and J by 5 bases, with 14 bases between. This CDR3 is CASSFPLAFNEQYF. The DNA of the CDR3 is TGTGCCAGCAGTTTCCCTCTCGCGTTCAACGAGCAGTACTTC. Supplemented by reference TRBV28 and TRBJ2-7, the full variable domain reads DVKVTQSSRYLVKRTGEKVFLECVQDMDHENMFWYRQDPGLGLRLIYFSYDVKMKEKGDIPEGYSVSREKKERFSLILESASTNQTSMYLCASSFPLAFNEQYFGPGTRLTVT.

This clone was observed many times. V and J are TRBV9 and TRBJ2-7; tentatively, D is TRBD2 (6 bases). The CDR3 consists of 16 residues. V dropped 0 bases and J dropped 0 bases, with 13 bases sitting between them. Germline V gives CDR1 SGDLS, CDR2 YYNGEE. The CDR3 loop reads CASSVGRDSLSYEQYF. In DNA, the CDR3 is TGTGCCAGCAGCGTAGGTCGGGACTCTCTCTCCTACGAGCAGTACTTC.

At least ten counts were recorded for this clone. This sequence joins TRBV7-2 and TRBJ1-3; tentative D call: TRBD1 (6 bases). Deletions cut 5 bases from V and 7 bases from J, with 12 bases between. The length of the CDR3 is 13 residues. Germline V gene lookup returns CDR1 SGHTA and CDR2 FQGNSA. CDR3 nucleotide sequence: TGTGCCAGCAGCCCCCACCAGGGGAACACCATATATTTT. It yields the protein CASSPHQGNTIYF.